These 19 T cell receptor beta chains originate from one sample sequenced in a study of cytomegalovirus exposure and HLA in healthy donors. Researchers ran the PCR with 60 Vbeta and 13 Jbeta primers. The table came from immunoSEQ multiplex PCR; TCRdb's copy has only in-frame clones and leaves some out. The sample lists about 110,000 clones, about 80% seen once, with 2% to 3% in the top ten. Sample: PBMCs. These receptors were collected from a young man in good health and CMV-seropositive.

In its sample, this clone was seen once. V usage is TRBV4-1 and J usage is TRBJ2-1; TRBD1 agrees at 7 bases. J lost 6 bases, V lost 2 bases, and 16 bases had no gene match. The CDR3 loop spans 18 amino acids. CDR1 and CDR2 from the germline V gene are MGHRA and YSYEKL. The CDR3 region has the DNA TGCGCCAGCAGCCAAAAAAAGGGGGCTCAAGCCTATTTCAATGAGCAGTTCTTC. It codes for CASSQKKGAQAYFNEQFF.

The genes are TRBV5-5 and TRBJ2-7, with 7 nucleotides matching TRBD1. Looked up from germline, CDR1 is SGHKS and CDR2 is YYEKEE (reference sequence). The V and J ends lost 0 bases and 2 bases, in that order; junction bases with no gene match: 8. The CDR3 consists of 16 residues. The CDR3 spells CASSLAGTVNPYEQYF. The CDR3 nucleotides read TGTGCCAGCAGCTTGGCCGGGACAGTTAACCCCTACGAGCAGTACTTC.

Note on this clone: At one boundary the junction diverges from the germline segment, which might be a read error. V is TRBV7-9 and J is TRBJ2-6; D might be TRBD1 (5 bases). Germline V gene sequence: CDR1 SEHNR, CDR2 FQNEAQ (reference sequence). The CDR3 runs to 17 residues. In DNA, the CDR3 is TGTGCCAGCAGCACCCACACGATCACCCCTGGGGCCAACGGCCTGACTTTC. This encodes CASSTHTITPGANGLTF.

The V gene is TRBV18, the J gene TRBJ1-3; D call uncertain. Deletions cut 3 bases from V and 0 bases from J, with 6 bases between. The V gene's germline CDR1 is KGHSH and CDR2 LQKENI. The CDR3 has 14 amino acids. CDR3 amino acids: CASSPNSSGNTIYF. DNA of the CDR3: TGTGCCAGCTCACCCAACAGCTCTGGAAACACCATATATTTT.

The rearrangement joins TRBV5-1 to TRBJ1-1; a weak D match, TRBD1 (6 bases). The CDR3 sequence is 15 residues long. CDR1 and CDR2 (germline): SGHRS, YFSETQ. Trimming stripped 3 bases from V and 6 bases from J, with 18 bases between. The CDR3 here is CASSSNPQGFSEAFF. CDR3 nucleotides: TGCGCCAGCAGCTCAAACCCCCAGGGGTTTTCTGAAGCTTTCTTT.

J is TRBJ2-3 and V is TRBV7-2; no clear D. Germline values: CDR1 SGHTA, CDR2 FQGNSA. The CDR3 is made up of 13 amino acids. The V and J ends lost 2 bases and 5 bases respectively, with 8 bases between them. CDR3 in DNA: TGTGCCAGCAGCTTACAGACGGGAGATACGCAGTATTTT. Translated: CASSLQTGDTQYF.

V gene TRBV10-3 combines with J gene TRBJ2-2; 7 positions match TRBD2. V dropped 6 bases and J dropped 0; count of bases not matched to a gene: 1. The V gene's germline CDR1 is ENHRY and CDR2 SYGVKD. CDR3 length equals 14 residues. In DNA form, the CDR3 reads TGTGCCATCAGGGGGGGGGCGAACACCGGGGAGCTGTTTTTT. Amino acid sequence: CAIRGGANTGELFF.

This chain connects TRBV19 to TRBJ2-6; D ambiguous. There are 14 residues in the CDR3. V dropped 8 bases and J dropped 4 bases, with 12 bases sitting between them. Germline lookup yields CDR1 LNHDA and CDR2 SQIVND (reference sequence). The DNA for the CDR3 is TGTGCCAGTCTCCCCCGCCGGGGGGCCAACGTCCTGACTTTC. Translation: CASLPRRGANVLTF.

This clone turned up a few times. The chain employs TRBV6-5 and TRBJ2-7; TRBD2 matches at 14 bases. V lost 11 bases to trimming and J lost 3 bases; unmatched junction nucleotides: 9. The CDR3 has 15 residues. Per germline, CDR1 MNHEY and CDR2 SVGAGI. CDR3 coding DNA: TGTGCCTCCAGACTAGCGGGGGGGCCCCTCTACGAGCAGTACTTC. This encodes CASRLAGGPLYEQYF.

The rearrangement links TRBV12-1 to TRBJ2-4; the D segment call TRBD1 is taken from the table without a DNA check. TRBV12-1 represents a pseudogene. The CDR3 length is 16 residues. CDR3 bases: TGTGCCAGCAGCTCCCGGTATGACAGGAAGACCCACATTCAGTACTTC. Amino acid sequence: CASSSRYDRKTHIQYF.

The CDR3 is CASTKQDANTGELFF. DNA of the CDR3: TGTGCCAGCACAAAACAGGACGCGAACACCGGGGAGCTGTTTTTT. This sequence joins TRBV5-8 and TRBJ2-2; weak D call: TRBD1 (5 bases). The CDR3 loop spans 15 amino acids. CDR1 is SGHTS and CDR2 is YDEGEE in the germline V gene. V was trimmed by 6 bases and J by 0 bases, leaving 12 bases between them.

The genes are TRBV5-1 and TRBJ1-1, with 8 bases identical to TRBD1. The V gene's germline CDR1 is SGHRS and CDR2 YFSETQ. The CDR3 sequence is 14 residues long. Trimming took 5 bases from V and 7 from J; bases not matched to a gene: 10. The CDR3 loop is CASSSTGVTGEAFF. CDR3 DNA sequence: TGCGCCAGCAGTTCGACAGGGGTCACGGGTGAAGCTTTCTTT. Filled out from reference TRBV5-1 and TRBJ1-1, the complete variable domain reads KAGVTQTPRYLIKTRGQQVTLSCSPISGHRSVSWYQQTPGQGLQFLFEYFSETQRNKGNFPGRFSGRQFSNSRSEMNVSTLELGDSALYLCASSSTGVTGEAFFGQGTRLTVV.

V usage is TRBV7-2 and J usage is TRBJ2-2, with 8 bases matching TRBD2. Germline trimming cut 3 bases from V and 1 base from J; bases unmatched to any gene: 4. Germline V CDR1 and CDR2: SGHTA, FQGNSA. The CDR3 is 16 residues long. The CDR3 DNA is TGTGCCAGCAGCTTCTTTGCGGGGGGGAACACCGGGGAGCTGTTTTTT. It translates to CASSFFAGGNTGELFF.

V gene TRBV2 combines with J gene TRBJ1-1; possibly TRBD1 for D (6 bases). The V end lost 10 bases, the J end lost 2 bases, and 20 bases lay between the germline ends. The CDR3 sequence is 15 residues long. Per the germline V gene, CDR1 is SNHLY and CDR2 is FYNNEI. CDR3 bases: TGTGCCATCTCTCTGGGAGGGGGTCGTAACACTGAAGCTTTCTTT. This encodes CAISLGGGRNTEAFF.

CDR3 coding DNA: TGTGCCAGCAGCTTACAGGGGGCGTACACTGAAGCTTTCTTT. This codes for CASSLQGAYTEAFF. This chain joins TRBV5-8 and TRBJ1-1; 9 bases align to TRBD1. This CDR3 is built from 14 residues. The J segment lost 3 bases and the V segment lost 2 bases, leaving 2 bases of the junction unmatched. Germline values: CDR1 SGHTS, CDR2 YDEGEE.

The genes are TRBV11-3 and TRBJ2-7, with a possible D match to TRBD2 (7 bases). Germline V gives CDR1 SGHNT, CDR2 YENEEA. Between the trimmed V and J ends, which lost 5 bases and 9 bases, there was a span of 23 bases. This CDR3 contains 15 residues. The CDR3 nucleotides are TGTGCCAGCAGCCCCGAGGGGGGGTCTGGTGCTCGGCAGTACTTC. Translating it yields CASSPEGGSGARQYF.

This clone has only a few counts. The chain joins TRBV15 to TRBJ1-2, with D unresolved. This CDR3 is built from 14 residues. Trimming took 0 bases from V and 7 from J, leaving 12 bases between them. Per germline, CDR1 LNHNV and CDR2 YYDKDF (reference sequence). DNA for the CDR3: TGTGCCACCAGCAGAGAAGCCTCCCGAGCTGGCTACACCTTC. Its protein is CATSREASRAGYTF. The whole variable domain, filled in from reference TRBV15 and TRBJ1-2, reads DAMVIQNPRYQVTQFGKPVTLSCSQTLNHNVMYWYQQKSSQAPKLLFHYYDKDFNNEADTPDNFQSRRPNTSFCFLDIRSPGLGDTAMYLCATSREASRAGYTFGSGTRLTVV.

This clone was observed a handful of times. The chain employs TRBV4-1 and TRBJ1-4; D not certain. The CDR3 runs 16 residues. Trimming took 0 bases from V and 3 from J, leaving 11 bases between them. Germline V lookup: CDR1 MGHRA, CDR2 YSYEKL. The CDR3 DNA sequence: TGCGCCAGCAGCCAAGACCCCGGGTGGGCTAATGAAAAACTGTTTTTT. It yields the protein CASSQDPGWANEKLFF.

The CDR3 coding sequence is TGTGCCAGCAGTTTCGACAGGGACCCTAACTATGGCTACACCTTC. It encodes CASSFDRDPNYGYTF. The J gene is TRBJ1-2, the V gene TRBV6-6; 7 bases are shared with TRBD1. The V and J ends lost 4 bases and 0 bases, in that order; junction bases with no gene match: 5. Germline values: CDR1 MNHNY, CDR2 SVGAGI (reference sequence). The CDR3 runs 15 residues.